The 8 T cell receptor beta chains in this list originate from one sample, sequenced in a study of T-cell reconstitution after alpha-beta-depleted transplantation in children. As it was prepared, the TCRbeta library received unique molecular identifiers. TCRdb reprocessed the PCR reads with MiXCR, giving one entry per CDR3 protein. Found here are fewer than 120,000 distinct CDR3 sequences, 9% to 12% of them singletons; the top ten hold roughly 8%. Sequencing used PBMCs from the stem cell graft donor, obtained from the stem cell graft. The receptors were gathered from a human donor who donated a stem cell graft to a child with acute lymphoblastic leukemia.

This clonotype was recorded at least ten times. This chain joins TRBV29-1 and TRBJ2-5; the D is unclear. The CDR3 has 11 amino acids. Germline V gene sequence: CDR1 SQVTM, CDR2 ANQGSEA. V lost 2 bases to trimming and J lost 4 bases, with 5 bases between them. The CDR3 nucleotides read TGCAGCGTTGAAAAGGGAGAGACCCAGTACTTC. Translation: CSVEKGETQYF.

The chain carries TRBV7-9 and TRBJ2-7; possibly TRBD1 for D (8 bases). Looked up from germline, CDR1 is SEHNR and CDR2 is FQNEAQ (reference sequence). The CDR3 is made up of 15 amino acids. The V and J ends lost 1 base and 3 bases respectively, with 13 bases between them. The CDR3 DNA reads as TGTGCCAGCAGCTTAGAAACAGGGGGGGACTACGAGCAGTACTTC. It codes for CASSLETGGDYEQYF.

This clonotype came up many times. The rearrangement joins TRBV10-3 to TRBJ2-3, with TRBD2 matching over 8 bases. This CDR3 has 16 residues. In germline, CDR1 is ENHRY, CDR2 SYGVKD. With V trimmed by 3 bases and J by 3 bases, 8 bases remained unmatched. The CDR3 here is CAISENRLASTDTQYF. Written as DNA, the CDR3 is TGTGCCATCAGTGAAAATAGACTAGCGTCTACAGATACGCAGTATTTT.

The sample holds many counts of this clonotype. The chain employs TRBV11-2 and TRBJ1-1; D not resolved. This CDR3 comprises 15 residues. Trimming took off 4 bases at V and 0 bases at J, with 12 bases between the two ends. Per germline, CDR1 SGHAT and CDR2 FQNNGV. CDR3 nucleotides: TGTGCCAGCAGCTCCTACACTATTCTGAACACTGAAGCTTTCTTT. Residues: CASSSYTILNTEAFF.

This clonotype was seen at least ten times. This chain joins TRBV7-2 and TRBJ2-3; D is possibly TRBD2 (7 bases). The ends were cut back, 4 bases at V and 0 bases at J, with 14 bases in the middle. This CDR3 comprises 16 residues. From germline, CDR1 is SGHTA and CDR2 FQGNSA. CDR3 loop: CASSWRGGMSTDTQYF. In DNA form, the CDR3 reads TGTGCCAGCAGCTGGAGGGGGGGCATGAGCACAGATACGCAGTATTTT.

This CDR3 reads CASSSPGTGFNEKLFF. CDR3 in DNA: TGCGCCAGCAGCTCGCCCGGGACAGGGTTTAATGAAAAACTGTTTTTT. V and J are TRBV4-3 and TRBJ1-4, with 9 bases that match TRBD1. The CDR3 loop spans 16 amino acids. CDR1 LGHNA and CDR2 YSLEER come from the germline V gene. V shed 5 bases and J 4 bases; nucleotides not matched to a gene: 8.

This clonotype showed up many times. The V call is TRBV7-9, the J call TRBJ1-2; 8 nucleotides match TRBD1. Per germline, CDR1 SEHNR and CDR2 FQNEAQ (reference sequence). This CDR3 has 12 amino acids. The trim removed 5 bases at V and 7 bases at J, leaving 3 bases unmatched. DNA for the CDR3: TGTGCCAGCAGCCCAGGGGGCACTGGCTACACCTTC. Amino acid sequence: CASSPGGTGYTF.

A word on this clonotype: Germline and junction disagree at one end, which may indicate a read error. J is TRBJ2-2 and V is TRBV20-1, with no clear D. The germline V gene encodes CDR1 DFQATT and CDR2 SNEGSKA (reference sequence). This CDR3 region has 15 residues. In nucleotides, the CDR3 is TGCAGTGCCAGCCCAGGTCAATCGAACACCGCGGAGCTGTTTTTT. Encoded protein: CSASPGQSNTAELFF.